The 30 T cell receptor beta chains given below trace back to one sample, sequenced in a study of blood T cell repertoires in COVID-19. Assay used: immunoSEQ multiplex PCR; TCRdb lists only in-frame clones, some missing. The table shows about 48,000 clones, with approximately 83% occurring only once. Specimen: peripheral blood. All receptors come from a human donor in a cohort sampled during active COVID-19. The donor label of this sample is uncertain.

The gene calls are TRBV7-8 and TRBJ2-7; 7 bases match TRBD1. Germline V CDR1 and CDR2: SGHVS, FQNEAQ. CDR3 size: 15 residues. With V trimmed by 5 bases and J by 4 bases, 11 bases remained unmatched. The CDR3 here is CASSPLGGARYEQYF. The CDR3 coding sequence is TGTGCCAGCAGCCCTCTAGGGGGCGCGAGATACGAGCAGTACTTC.

The V and J genes are TRBV3-1 (or the pseudogene TRBV3-2) and TRBJ1-6; D is unclear. Germline V gene data show CDR1 as LGHDT and CDR2 as YNNKEL (reference sequence). The CDR3 covers 14 residues. The V and J ends lost 1 base and 9 bases respectively, with 10 bases between them. CDR3 bases: TGTGCCAGCAGCCAAGGTCTCGCGGGTTCACCCCTCCACTTT. It codes for CASSQGLAGSPLHF.

V is TRBV14 and J is TRBJ2-4; 7 nucleotides match TRBD1. CDR3 length: 14 residues. The germline V gene has CDR1 SGHDN and CDR2 FVKESK. Trimming removed 1 base from V and 13 bases from J; junction bases left unmatched: 10. CDR3 protein: CASSQVRDSQLQYF. The DNA for the CDR3 is TGTGCCAGCAGCCAAGTCCGGGACAGTCAATTGCAGTACTTC.

This clone appeared a few times. This chain joins TRBV18 and TRBJ2-1, with D possibly matching TRBD2 (6 bases). The germline gives CDR1 KGHSH, CDR2 LQKENI. The CDR3 length is 12 residues. The V end was cut by 4 bases, the J end by 8 bases, with 9 bases between. For the CDR3, the DNA is TGTGCCAGCTCACTGGGGAGGTATGAGCAGTTCTTC. This sequence encodes CASSLGRYEQFF.

The V and J genes are TRBV5-4 and TRBJ2-2; 7 positions match TRBD1. Trimming took 4 bases from V and 5 from J; bases not matched to a gene: 8. CDR1 and CDR2 (germline): SGHNT, YYREEE (reference sequence). This CDR3 spans 15 amino acids. The CDR3 loop reads CASSPDRVKTGELFF. DNA for the CDR3: TGTGCCAGCAGCCCCGACAGGGTGAAGACCGGGGAGCTGTTTTTT.

The rearrangement uses TRBV27 and TRBJ2-7; TRBD1 aligns across 7 bases. Germline V lookup: CDR1 MNHEY, CDR2 SMNVEV (reference sequence). There are 15 residues in the CDR3. J was trimmed by 3 bases and V by 7 bases; bases with no gene match: 12. CDR3 in amino acids: CASTPGGQKRYEQYF. The CDR3, as DNA: TGTGCCAGCACCCCAGGGGGACAGAAACGCTACGAGCAGTACTTC.

This clone was seen a single time. The rearrangement links TRBV5-6 to TRBJ1-6; the D gene is possibly TRBD1 (5 bases). Trimming left V 5 bases short and J 5 bases short, with 20 bases between. This CDR3 has 17 residues. The V gene's germline CDR1 is SGHDT and CDR2 YYEEEE. The DNA for the CDR3 is TGTGCCAGCAGATGGAGGGGACGGAAAGAAGATAATTCACCCCTCCACTTT. Residues: CASRWRGRKEDNSPLHF. The variable domain in full, with the rest retrieved from reference TRBV5-6 and TRBJ1-6, is DAGVTQSPTHLIKTRGQQVTLRCSPKSGHDTVSWYQQALGQGPQFIFQYYEEEERQRGNFPDRFSGHQFPNYSSELNVNALLLGDSALYLCASRWRGRKEDNSPLHFGNGTRLTVT.

J is TRBJ2-3 and V is TRBV18; the match to TRBD2 covers 11 bases. The CDR3 totals 16 residues. The germline gives CDR1 KGHSH, CDR2 LQKENI. J lost 6 bases, V lost 1 base, and 6 bases had no gene match. The chain's CDR3 is CASSPLAGGPSDTQYF. CDR3 DNA: TGTGCCAGCTCACCACTAGCGGGGGGGCCTTCCGATACGCAGTATTTT. Full variable domain (rest looked up from reference TRBV18 and TRBJ2-3): NAGVMQNPRHLVRRRGQEARLRCSPMKGHSHVYWYRQLPEEGLKFMVYLQKENIIDESGMPKERFSAEFPKEGPSILRIQQVVRGDSAAYFCASSPLAGGPSDTQYFGPGTRLTVL.

The CDR3 protein is CASSREGMNTEAFF. CDR3 nucleotides: TGTGCCAGCAGCCGGGAGGGGATGAACACTGAAGCTTTCTTT. The V gene is TRBV5-4, the J gene TRBJ1-1; TRBD1 is a possible D gene (5 bases). The V gene lost 4 bases and the J gene lost 0 bases, with 10 bases spanning the gap. The CDR3 is 14 residues long. Germline CDR1 reads SGHNT; CDR2 reads YYREEE (reference sequence).

This clone occurred once. This chain joins TRBV3-1 (or the pseudogene TRBV3-2) and TRBJ2-1; 10 bases are a match to TRBD1. There are 16 residues in the CDR3. The V gene end was trimmed by 0 bases and the J gene end by 6 bases; junction bases not matched to a gene: 5. CDR1 and CDR2 (germline): LGHDT, YNNKEL (reference sequence). The CDR3 bases are TGTGCCAGCAGCCAAGATGAATGGACAGGGGGCAATGAGCAGTTCTTC. It is translated as CASSQDEWTGGNEQFF.

J is TRBJ1-3 and V is TRBV19; TRBD1 might be the D (5 bases). V lost 5 bases, J lost 7 bases, and 24 bases lay in between. The CDR3 spans 17 residues. Germline V lookup: CDR1 LNHDA, CDR2 SQIVND (reference sequence). CDR3 bases: TGTGCCAGTAGTCGAAAGATTGGCGGGGGAGAAGCGAACACCATATATTTT. Translating it yields CASSRKIGGGEANTIYF.

The genes are TRBV27 and TRBJ2-2, with D perhaps TRBD2 (5 bases). V was pared by 5 bases and J by 1 base, with 14 bases between. Looked up from germline, CDR1 is MNHEY and CDR2 is SMNVEV (reference sequence). This CDR3 region has 16 residues. The CDR3 DNA sequence: TGTGCCAGCAGTCACCTCTCGGGGAAGAACACCGGGGAGCTGTTTTTT. Protein: CASSHLSGKNTGELFF.

The chain recombines TRBV5-1 with TRBJ1-2, with a weak D call TRBD1 (6 bases). Germline CDR1 reads SGHRS; CDR2 reads YFSETQ. This CDR3 spans 15 amino acids. V lost 2 bases, J lost 0 bases, and 11 bases lay in between. The CDR3 region is CASSFVTGTNYGYTF. The CDR3, as DNA: TGCGCCAGCAGCTTTGTGACAGGAACTAACTATGGCTACACCTTC. Together with reference TRBV5-1 and TRBJ1-2, the CDR3 gives the full variable domain: KAGVTQTPRYLIKTRGQQVTLSCSPISGHRSVSWYQQTPGQGLQFLFEYFSETQRNKGNFPGRFSGRQFSNSRSEMNVSTLELGDSALYLCASSFVTGTNYGYTFGSGTRLTVV.

The chain recombines TRBV27 with TRBJ1-2; 9 bases fit TRBD1. Germline V gene sequence: CDR1 MNHEY, CDR2 SMNVEV (reference sequence). The ends lost 3 bases at V and 4 bases at J; junction bases unmatched: 3. The length of the CDR3 is 14 residues. This chain's CDR3 is CASSFRTGAYGYTF. For the CDR3, the DNA is TGTGCCAGCAGTTTTCGGACAGGGGCCTATGGCTACACCTTC.

The gene calls are TRBV11-3 and TRBJ2-3; no firm D call. Germline V lookup: CDR1 SGHNT, CDR2 YENEEA. There are 15 residues in the CDR3. V shed 4 bases and J shed 5 bases, with 16 bases lying between them. CDR3 in DNA: TGTGCCAGCAGCTCCCGTCAGGATTGGGTAGATACGCAGTATTTT. Amino acid sequence: CASSSRQDWVDTQYF. Full variable domain (outside the CDR3, taken from reference TRBV11-3 and TRBJ2-3): EAGVVQSPRYKIIEKKQPVAFWCNPISGHNTLYWYLQNLGQGPELLIRYENEEAVDDSQLPKDRFSAERLKGVDSTLKIQPAELGDSAVYLCASSSRQDWVDTQYFGPGTRLTVL.

The chain combines TRBV18 with TRBJ2-7; 7 bases map to TRBD1. Germline loops: CDR1 KGHSH, CDR2 LQKENI. With 3 bases clipped from V and 0 bases from J, the junction kept 5 bases outside the gene matches. The length of the CDR3 is 15 residues. This CDR3 is CASSPDRTSSYEQYF. The CDR3 DNA follows: TGTGCCAGCTCACCGGACAGGACGAGCTCCTACGAGCAGTACTTC. Using reference TRBV18 and TRBJ2-7 for the parts outside the CDR3, the full variable domain is NAGVMQNPRHLVRRRGQEARLRCSPMKGHSHVYWYRQLPEEGLKFMVYLQKENIIDESGMPKERFSAEFPKEGPSILRIQQVVRGDSAAYFCASSPDRTSSYEQYFGPGTRLTVT.

V gene TRBV18 combines with J gene TRBJ2-3; D gene ambiguous. The V gene's germline CDR1 is KGHSH and CDR2 LQKENI. V lost 4 bases, J lost 0 bases, and 8 bases lay in between. The CDR3 totals 14 residues. The CDR3 protein is CASSQRLSTDTQYF. As DNA, the CDR3 is TGTGCCAGCTCACAACGACTTAGCACAGATACGCAGTATTTT.

The J gene is TRBJ2-3, the V gene TRBV15; the D is unclear. The CDR3 contains 12 residues. Germline V gene sequence: CDR1 LNHNV, CDR2 YYDKDF (reference sequence). With 1 base removed from V and 6 bases from J, the gap between germline ends came to 5 bases. Here the CDR3 DNA reads TGTGCCACCAGCAGAGTAGATGATACGCAGTATTTT. Protein product: CATSRVDDTQYF.

The chain links TRBV3-1 (or the pseudogene TRBV3-2) to TRBJ2-7; no clear D. Trimming stripped 1 base from V and 2 bases from J, with 3 bases between. The CDR3 sequence is 12 residues long. From germline, CDR1 is LGHDT and CDR2 YNNKEL (reference sequence). This CDR3 is CASSQGPYEQYF. The CDR3 DNA reads as TGTGCCAGCAGCCAAGGGCCCTACGAGCAGTACTTC.

For the CDR3, the DNA is TGTGCCAGCAGCCACCGGGACAGGACCACCGGGGAGCTGTTTTTT. Its translation is CASSHRDRTTGELFF. V usage is TRBV3-1 (or the pseudogene TRBV3-2) and J usage is TRBJ2-2; 8 bases are shared with TRBD1. Germline CDR1 and CDR2: LGHDT and YNNKEL (reference sequence). The CDR3 consists of 15 residues. The trim removed 3 bases at V and 4 bases at J, leaving 4 bases unmatched.

The chain links TRBV7-9 to TRBJ1-5, with unresolved D. CDR3 length: 15 amino acids. The germline V gene has CDR1 SEHNR and CDR2 FQNEAQ (reference sequence). Trimming cost V 1 base and J 7 bases, with 14 bases left between them. CDR3: CASSLDAGSEQPQHF. The CDR3 DNA follows: TGTGCCAGCAGCTTAGACGCGGGTAGTGAGCAGCCCCAGCATTTT.

The chain combines TRBV5-1 with TRBJ2-1; D not resolved. The CDR3 runs 13 residues. The V and J ends lost 1 base and 6 bases respectively, with 8 bases between them. Germline CDR1 is SGHRS and CDR2 is YFSETQ. In DNA form, the CDR3 reads TGCGCCAGCAGCTTGCGAGTGAGCAATGAGCAGTTCTTC. Its translation is CASSLRVSNEQFF. Complete variable domain (other parts from reference TRBV5-1 and TRBJ2-1): KAGVTQTPRYLIKTRGQQVTLSCSPISGHRSVSWYQQTPGQGLQFLFEYFSETQRNKGNFPGRFSGRQFSNSRSEMNVSTLELGDSALYLCASSLRVSNEQFFGPGTRLTVL.

The rearrangement links TRBV7-2 to TRBJ1-2; TRBD1 aligns across 12 bases. The germline V gene has CDR1 SGHTA and CDR2 FQGNSA. V was clipped by 5 bases and J by 8 bases; unmatched bases: 6. This CDR3 spans 14 amino acids. Here the CDR3 reads CASSVRDRGLGYTF. The CDR3 DNA reads as TGTGCCAGCAGCGTCCGGGACAGGGGGCTCGGCTACACCTTC.

The gene calls are TRBV5-8 and TRBJ2-6, with D tentatively TRBD2 (6 bases). V was pared by 4 bases and J by 0 bases, with 14 bases between. CDR3 length: 17 residues. Germline V lookup: CDR1 SGHTS, CDR2 YDEGEE. Here the CDR3 DNA reads TGTGCCAGCAGCCGAGCTCGGAGGGCCTCTGGGGCCAACGTCCTGACTTTC. Translating it yields CASSRARRASGANVLTF.

This clone occurred once. The CDR3 bases are TGTGCCAGCAGTTACACCGCGGGAGGCTCAGAGACCCAGTACTTC. The encoded protein is CASSYTAGGSETQYF. The rearrangement links TRBV6-6 to TRBJ2-5; 8 nucleotides match TRBD2. The CDR3 is 15 amino acids. With V trimmed by 2 bases and J by 4 bases, 6 bases remained unmatched. Germline CDR1 is MNHNY and CDR2 is SVGAGI (reference sequence).

V is TRBV12-5 and J is TRBJ2-3; weak D call: TRBD1 (5 bases). CDR1 LGHNT and CDR2 FRNRAP come from the germline V gene. The CDR3 runs to 14 residues. CDR3 DNA sequence: TGTGCCGCCTCCAGGACACAGTACACAGATACGCAGTATTTT. Translated: CAASRTQYTDTQYF. Supplemented by reference TRBV12-5 and TRBJ2-3, the full variable domain reads DARVTQTPRHKVTEMGQEVTMRCQPILGHNTVFWYRQTMMQGLELLAYFRNRAPLDDSGMPKDRFSAEMPDATLATLKIQPSEPRDSAVYFCAASRTQYTDTQYFGPGTRLTVL.

The gene calls are TRBV2 and TRBJ1-5; a possible D gene is TRBD1 (5 bases). V was shortened by 6 bases and J by 4 bases, with 16 bases between the two germline ends. The CDR3 consists of 15 residues. Germline assignment: CDR1 SNHLY and CDR2 FYNNEI. The CDR3 coding sequence is TGTGCCAGCAGCGACGACAGTTTAGGGAATCAGCCCCAGCATTTT. It is translated as CASSDDSLGNQPQHF.

The chain joins TRBV2 to TRBJ2-2; perhaps TRBD2 as D (6 bases). CDR3 length equals 18 residues. The V end lost 6 bases, the J end lost 5 bases, and 25 bases lay between the germline ends. Germline assignment: CDR1 SNHLY and CDR2 FYNNEI. CDR3 coding DNA: TGTGCCAGCAGCGTGGGGGACTTACCGGTCCCGTTAACCGGGGAGCTGTTTTTT. This encodes CASSVGDLPVPLTGELFF.

In its sample, this clone was seen once. This chain links TRBV6-5 with TRBJ1-1; 10 bases align to TRBD1. J was trimmed by 11 bases and V by 0 bases; bases with no gene match: 12. The CDR3 spans 16 residues. The germline gives CDR1 MNHEY, CDR2 SVGAGI. DNA of the CDR3: TGTGCCAGCAGTTACTCCTTGGGACAGGGGTATCAAGAGGCTTTCTTT. It codes for CASSYSLGQGYQEAFF.

The chain joins TRBV5-6 to TRBJ1-4; a possible D gene is TRBD1 (5 bases). Trimming took off 5 bases at V and 3 bases at J, with 14 bases between the two ends. The CDR3 has 15 residues. The germline V gene has CDR1 SGHDT and CDR2 YYEEEE. The CDR3 DNA is TGTGCCAGCAGTTTATCAGGGTTCGCTAATGAAAAACTGTTTTTT. This encodes CASSLSGFANEKLFF.